The next 28 T cell receptor beta chains were all read from a single sample in a study of metastatic and nonmetastatic thyroid tumors. Through MiXCR, TCRdb re-clonotyped the PCR reads. The repertoire holds roughly 30,000 clones, with approximately 17% as singletons. Every patient underwent thyroid surgery untreated. The sample consisted of blood. The receptors shown here come from a female donor with papillary thyroid cancer or a benign thyroid nodule (not recorded which). Some clones in this sample may be carry-over from other donors' samples.

This clone was observed a handful of times. At one of its ends the junction is not consistent with the germline gene, which may arise from a read error. The V and J genes are TRBV2 and TRBJ2-1; 9 bases map to TRBD2. Germline CDR1 SNHLY, CDR2 FYNNEI. The CDR3 length is 15 residues. The CDR3 sequence: CASREGTSWDNEQFF. The DNA for the CDR3 is TGTGCCAGCAGGGAAGGGACTAGCTGGGACAATGAGCAGTTCTTC. Complete variable domain (other parts from reference TRBV2 and TRBJ2-1): EPEVTQTPSHQVTQMGQEVILRCVPISNHLYFYWYRQILGQKVEFLVSFYNNEISEKSEIFDDQFSVERPDGSNFTLKIRSTKLEDSAMYFCASREGTSWDNEQFFGPGTRLTVL.

This clone occurred many times. The V gene is TRBV19, the J gene TRBJ2-3; D might be TRBD1 (6 bases). The germline V and J ends were trimmed by 5 bases and 5 bases, with 14 bases remaining between them. CDR1 is LNHDA, CDR2 SQIVND, per germline (reference sequence). The CDR3 spans 14 residues. CDR3 coding DNA: TGTGCCAGTAGTGCCTTCCGGGACAAAGATACGCAGTATTTT. Protein product: CASSAFRDKDTQYF.

There are many counts of this clone. V is TRBV7-2 and J is TRBJ2-7; D is unresolved. From germline, CDR1 is SGHTA and CDR2 FQGNSA. The CDR3 is 14 amino acids. V lost 5 bases and J 0 bases, leaving 11 bases between the germline ends. The CDR3 sequence: CASSLGTSSYEQYF. CDR3 DNA: TGTGCCAGCAGCCTAGGCACCAGCTCCTACGAGCAGTACTTC.

This clone was seen at least ten times. The chain couples TRBV9 to TRBJ1-2; 8 bases are a match to TRBD1. V shed 0 bases, J shed 8 bases, and the junction held 12 bases outside the gene matches. This CDR3 contains 16 residues. The germline V gene encodes CDR1 SGDLS and CDR2 YYNGEE. The chain's CDR3 is CASSVGTGMIMMGYTF. For the CDR3, the DNA is TGTGCCAGCAGCGTAGGGACAGGGATGATTATGATGGGCTACACCTTC. Based on the CDR3 plus reference TRBV9 and TRBJ1-2, the full variable domain is DSGVTQTPKHLITATGQRVTLRCSPRSGDLSVYWYQQSLDQGLQFLIQYYNGEERAKGNILERFSAQQFPDLHSELNLSSLELGDSALYFCASSVGTGMIMMGYTFGSGTRLTVV.

Many counts were recorded for this clone. V and J are TRBV7-6 and TRBJ2-1, with D possibly matching TRBD2 (6 bases). Trimming took 3 bases from V and 5 from J, leaving 20 bases between them. Looked up from germline, CDR1 is SGHVS and CDR2 is FNYEAQ. The CDR3 length is 17 residues. The CDR3 DNA reads TGTGCCAGCAGCTTGGGTGTACGTGCGGGATCCCACAATGAGCAGTTCTTC. It specifies CASSLGVRAGSHNEQFF.

This clone was counted at least ten times. The V gene is TRBV6-2 or TRBV6-3, the J gene TRBJ2-5; 10 bases map to TRBD1. J lost 4 bases, V lost 2 bases, and 7 bases had no gene match. Per the germline V gene, CDR1 is MNHEY and CDR2 is SVGEGT. The CDR3 sequence is 16 residues long. CDR3 sequence reads: CASSYPRTGGGETQYF. CDR3 DNA sequence: TGTGCCAGCAGTTACCCACGGACAGGGGGGGGAGAGACCCAGTACTTC.

The chain carries TRBV20-1 and TRBJ2-4; 14 bases match TRBD2. Germline V gene lookup returns CDR1 DFQATT and CDR2 SNEGSKA (reference sequence). V lost 5 bases, J lost 0 bases, and 6 bases stayed unmatched. CDR3 length: 17 amino acids. CDR3 protein: CSASGTSGSLAKNIQYF. CDR3 DNA sequence: TGCAGTGCTTCCGGGACTAGCGGGAGTCTAGCCAAAAACATTCAGTACTTC.

The genes are TRBV5-1 and TRBJ2-2, with 7 bases that match TRBD1. CDR3 length equals 17 residues. Germline CDR1 SGHRS, CDR2 YFSETQ. J was trimmed by 1 base and V by 0 bases; bases with no gene match: 6. The CDR3 sequence is CASSLAPGTENTGELFF. Written as DNA, the CDR3 is TGCGCCAGCAGCTTGGCCCCCGGGACAGAGAACACCGGGGAGCTGTTTTTT.

To note about this clone: A much larger clone differs from this one at a single base, so this may be a read error. In nucleotides, the CDR3 is TGTGCCAGCAGTGAAGCGGTTCGGGCAACTAATGAAGAACTGTTTTTT. Amino acids: CASSEAVRATNEELFF. V is TRBV6-1 and J is TRBJ1-4; no definite D call. In germline, CDR1 is MNHNS, CDR2 SASEGT. This CDR3 has 16 residues.

V gene TRBV11-1 combines with J gene TRBJ2-7; D might be TRBD1 or TRBD2, each matching 5 bases. CDR3 length: 13 amino acids. Germline lookup yields CDR1 SGHAT and CDR2 FQDESV (reference sequence). The V end lost 5 bases, the J end lost 3 bases, and 11 bases lay between the germline ends. The CDR3 sequence is CASSLTRGYEQYF. CDR3 bases: TGTGCCAGCAGCCTCACGAGGGGCTACGAGCAGTACTTC.

This clone has ten or more counts. The V call is TRBV6-1, the J call TRBJ1-2; D is perhaps TRBD1 (6 bases). The germline V gene has CDR1 MNHNS and CDR2 SASEGT. The CDR3 loop spans 13 amino acids. Trimming shortened V by 6 bases and J by 6 bases, and 14 bases separated the two germline ends. The CDR3 sequence: CASRIGGRDGYTF. CDR3 sequence (DNA): TGTGCCAGCAGAATCGGGGGGCGTGATGGCTACACCTTC.

The chain joins TRBV12-3 or TRBV12-4 to TRBJ1-2; tentative D call: TRBD1 (5 bases). V lost 6 bases and J lost 4, with 15 bases in between. This CDR3 is built from 14 residues. In nucleotides, the CDR3 is TGTGCCAGCAGCCAGCGCCTGGACATCTATGGCTACACCTTC. Amino acids: CASSQRLDIYGYTF.

This clone was seen just once. This may stem from a read error, because a much larger clone lies one nucleotide away. The chain carries TRBV7-2 and TRBJ2-3; 7 bases fit TRBD2. Germline trimming cut 7 bases from V and 4 bases from J; bases unmatched to any gene: 8. The CDR3 has 14 residues. Germline assignment: CDR1 SGHTA and CDR2 FQGNSA. CDR3 sequence (DNA): TGTGCCAGCATCGCAAGACGGGGGGCAGATACGCAGTATTTT. Protein product: CASIARRGADTQYF. Based on the CDR3 plus reference TRBV7-2 and TRBJ2-3, the full variable domain is GAGVSQSPSNKVTEKGKDVELRCDPISGHTALYWYRQSLGQGLEFLIYFQGNSAPDKSGLPSDRFSAERTGGSVSTLTIQRTQQEDSAVYLCASIARRGADTQYFGPGTRLTVL.

This clone was picked up one time. The CDR3 protein is CASSRRTANEKLFF. In DNA form, the CDR3 reads TGTGCCAGCAGCCGACGGACAGCCAATGAAAAACTGTTTTTT. The chain couples TRBV4-2 to TRBJ1-4, with D perhaps matching TRBD1 (6 bases). Germline V gene lookup returns CDR1 LGHNA and CDR2 YNFKEQ. V dropped 4 bases and J dropped 5 bases, with 11 bases sitting between them. This CDR3 contains 14 residues.

This clone was counted many times. The chain joins TRBV20-1 to TRBJ2-3; D assignment may be TRBD1 or TRBD2 (5 bases each). This CDR3 region has 13 residues. The V gene lost 6 bases and the J gene lost 2 bases, with 12 bases spanning the gap. Per the germline V gene, CDR1 is DFQATT and CDR2 is SNEGSKA (reference sequence). Written as DNA, the CDR3 is TGCAGTGCGAACCGGGGCACCACAGATACGCAGTATTTT. Amino acid sequence: CSANRGTTDTQYF.

This clone was seen a few times. The chain joins TRBV6-1 to TRBJ2-7; no clear D. V gave up 0 bases and J gave up 0 bases, with 18 bases separating them. This CDR3 region has 18 residues. CDR1 is MNHNS and CDR2 is SASEGT in the germline V gene. The CDR3 spells CASSEALGLESFSYEQYF. CDR3 sequence (DNA): TGTGCCAGCAGTGAAGCGCTAGGTTTGGAGAGTTTCTCCTACGAGCAGTACTTC.

Many counts were recorded for this clone. This chain joins TRBV18 and TRBJ1-6, with D possibly matching TRBD1 (6 bases). This CDR3 contains 16 residues. Between the trimmed V and J ends, which lost 0 bases and 8 bases, there was a span of 14 bases. Germline lookup yields CDR1 KGHSH and CDR2 LQKENI. In DNA, the CDR3 is TGTGCCAGCTCACCACCGCCAGGGGCGAAGGATTCACCCCTCCACTTT. It codes for CASSPPPGAKDSPLHF.

This clone has ten or more counts. J is TRBJ1-2 and V is TRBV29-1; D remains unclear. The V gene's germline CDR1 is SQVTM and CDR2 ANQGSEA. This CDR3 contains 14 residues. V lost 0 bases to trimming and J lost 0 bases, with 8 bases between them. In DNA, the CDR3 is TGCAGCGTTGAAGAGGAAGCCACTAACTATGGCTACACCTTC. Translation gives CSVEEEATNYGYTF.

This clone turned up a few times. The chain links TRBV27 to TRBJ2-3; possibly TRBD2 for D (6 bases). Germline V gene lookup returns CDR1 MNHEY and CDR2 SMNVEV (reference sequence). The CDR3 covers 12 residues. V lost 6 bases to trimming and J lost 11 bases, with 15 bases between them. The chain's CDR3 is CASRLEGGMQYF. CDR3 coding DNA: TGTGCCAGCAGACTAGAGGGAGGCATGCAGTATTTT.

The table lists this clone with many counts. This chain uses TRBV20-1 with TRBJ2-4; 11 positions match TRBD2. J gave up 6 bases and V 6 bases, and 4 bases lay outside the gene matches. CDR3 length equals 13 residues. Germline values: CDR1 DFQATT, CDR2 SNEGSKA (reference sequence). CDR3 region: CSARGTSGNIQYF. The CDR3 DNA reads TGCAGTGCAAGGGGGACTAGCGGAAACATTCAGTACTTC.

This clone has a count of ten or more. V usage is TRBV12-3 or TRBV12-4 and J usage is TRBJ2-7; 12 bases align to TRBD2. V lost 3 bases to trimming and J lost 3 bases; unmatched junction nucleotides: 6. This CDR3 has 16 amino acids. In DNA form, the CDR3 reads TGTGCCAGCAGTTTCAGGACTAGCGGGAATAGCTACGAGCAGTACTTC. This codes for CASSFRTSGNSYEQYF.

At least ten counts were recorded for this clone. The genes are TRBV7-9 and TRBJ1-1; weak D call: TRBD1 (5 bases). V gave up 8 bases and J gave up 4 bases, with 8 bases separating them. CDR1 is SEHNR and CDR2 is FQNEAQ in the germline V gene (reference sequence). The CDR3 is 11 residues long. CDR3 sequence (DNA): TGTGCCAGCGGGGGGGGCACTGAAGCTTTCTTT. Its protein is CASGGGTEAFF.

In this sample, this clone turned up a few times. V gene TRBV28 combines with J gene TRBJ2-3; possibly TRBD2 for D (6 bases). The CDR3 runs to 16 residues. V lost 1 base and J 2 bases, leaving 13 bases between the germline ends. From germline, CDR1 is MDHEN and CDR2 SYDVKM. For the CDR3, the DNA is TGTGCCAGCAGTTTATCGGCGGGGCACGACACAGATACGCAGTATTTT. Protein product: CASSLSAGHDTDTQYF.

This clone was found many times. One junction end does not reproduce the germline sequence, and a read error may be involved. The chain couples TRBV4-1 to TRBJ1-1; perhaps TRBD1 as D (6 bases). From germline, CDR1 is MGHRA and CDR2 YSYEKL. This CDR3 is built from 16 residues. The CDR3 loop is CASTQGLKQGLGEAFF. The CDR3 nucleotides read TGCGCCAGCACCCAAGGGCTGAAACAGGGTTTAGGTGAAGCTTTCTTT.

This clone was seen at least ten times. This chain links TRBV6-1 with TRBJ1-1; D gene uncertain. This CDR3 is built from 14 residues. The germline V and J ends were trimmed by 11 bases and 0 bases, with 16 bases remaining between them. From germline, CDR1 is MNHNS and CDR2 SASEGT. The CDR3 nucleotides are TGTGCCTCCAAGAAGGCGGGTATGAACACTGAAGCTTTCTTT. This codes for CASKKAGMNTEAFF.

The table lists this clone with many counts. The chain carries TRBV7-8 and TRBJ2-2; a possible D gene is TRBD2 (7 bases). The CDR3 length is 18 residues. V was cut by 2 bases and J by 2 bases, with 18 bases left in between. CDR1 is SGHVS, CDR2 FQNEAQ, per germline. The CDR3, as DNA: TGTGCCAGCAGCTTAAGGGGGGGAGCTCATCAAAACACCGGGGAGCTGTTTTTT. Its translation: CASSLRGGAHQNTGELFF.

This clone showed up many times. This chain connects TRBV20-1 to TRBJ2-7; no clear D. The CDR3 length is 13 residues. The V end was cut by 0 bases, the J end by 3 bases, with 9 bases between. CDR1 DFQATT and CDR2 SNEGSKA come from the germline V gene (reference sequence). Written as DNA, the CDR3 is TGCAGTGCTAGAGACCCACAAGGCTACGAGCAGTACTTC. It yields the protein CSARDPQGYEQYF.

This clone was observed at least ten times. CDR3 nucleotide sequence: TGTGCCAGTAGTCCCGGGACTAGCTACGAGCAGTACTTC. Its translation is CASSPGTSYEQYF. The rearrangement links TRBV19 to TRBJ2-7; 8 bases fit TRBD2. J was trimmed by 3 bases and V by 5 bases; bases with no gene match: 3. The germline gives CDR1 LNHDA, CDR2 SQIVND (reference sequence). This CDR3 contains 13 residues.